The 22 T cell receptor beta chains reported below all come from one sample, sequenced in a study of T cells in Graves' hyperthyroidism and ophthalmopathy. Amplified TCR beta CDR3 regions derived from RNA transcripts. First-round RT-PCR of the TCR CDR3 relied on the HTBI primer set. TCRdb fed the multiplex PCR reads into MiXCR, producing one record per CDR3 protein. The sample has a few hundred thousand distinct CDR3 sequences, more than 20% seen once. Sequencing used blood. The receptors stem from a man over 45 with Graves' hyperthyroidism.

The rearrangement uses TRBV7-2 and TRBJ1-4, with D hard to call. Germline CDR1 is SGHTA and CDR2 is FQGNSA. V lost 3 bases and J lost 7, with 15 bases in between. The CDR3 loop spans 15 amino acids. The CDR3 nucleotides read TGTGCCAGCAGCTTGGGAGGGCGTGTTGGTGAAAAACTGTTTTTT. The encoded protein is CASSLGGRVGEKLFF.

The chain combines TRBV6-2 or TRBV6-3 with TRBJ2-7; D remains unclear. The V and J ends lost 2 bases and 0 bases respectively, with 11 bases between them. Looked up from germline, CDR1 is MNHEY and CDR2 is SVGEGT. This CDR3 is 15 amino acids long. The CDR3 DNA follows: TGTGCCAGCAGTTACAGGTGGCAGGCCTCCTACGAGCAGTACTTC. This sequence encodes CASSYRWQASYEQYF.

This clonotype was observed at least ten times. CDR3 sequence (DNA): TGTGCCAGCAGGACCAGCGGGAGCTCCTACAATGAGCAGTTCTTC. Protein: CASRTSGSSYNEQFF. The chain employs TRBV6-1 and TRBJ2-1, with 8 bases fitting TRBD2. With 6 bases clipped from V and 0 bases from J, the junction kept 4 bases outside the gene matches. The CDR3 is 15 amino acids. The germline gives CDR1 MNHNS, CDR2 SASEGT.

As DNA, the CDR3 is TGTGCCAGCAGCCCCGGGACTAGCGGTCCATACAATGAGCAGTTCTTC. Translated, it gives CASSPGTSGPYNEQFF. The J gene is TRBJ2-1, the V gene TRBV11-2; 11 nucleotides match TRBD2. The CDR3 is 16 residues long. The V gene end was trimmed by 5 bases and the J gene end by 4 bases; junction bases not matched to a gene: 7. Germline V gene lookup returns CDR1 SGHAT and CDR2 FQNNGV.

This clonotype was observed once. This chain connects TRBV7-9 to TRBJ2-2; TRBD1 aligns across 11 bases. CDR3 length equals 17 residues. Germline V gene lookup returns CDR1 SEHNR and CDR2 FQNEAQ (reference sequence). The V and J ends lost 1 base and 3 bases, in that order; junction bases with no gene match: 4. CDR3 in amino acids: CASSLEGQGVHTGELFF. As DNA, the CDR3 is TGTGCCAGCAGCTTAGAGGGACAGGGGGTACACACCGGGGAGCTGTTTTTT.

Concerning this clonotype itself: A much larger clone is a single base away; this may be a read error. The rearrangement uses TRBV2 and TRBJ2-7; D gene uncertain. In germline, CDR1 is SNHLY, CDR2 FYNNEI. The CDR3 spans 16 residues. The CDR3 region has the DNA TGTGCCAGCAGTGAAGCGCCTACCGCGGACCCTTACGTGCAGTACTTC. Translating gives CASSEAPTADPYVQYF.

This clonotype was observed a handful of times. This chain joins TRBV20-1 and TRBJ2-5, with 9 bases that match TRBD2. The trim removed 3 bases at V and 5 bases at J, leaving 10 bases unmatched. Germline CDR1 is DFQATT and CDR2 is SNEGSKA (reference sequence). The CDR3 covers 15 residues. Here the CDR3 reads CSASSHSGRTETQYF. The CDR3 nucleotides are TGCAGTGCTAGTTCCCACAGCGGGAGGACGGAGACCCAGTACTTC.

This clonotype came up a few times. The rearrangement joins TRBV6-1 to TRBJ2-7; D tentatively reads TRBD1 or TRBD2 (5 bases each). Germline CDR1 and CDR2: MNHNS and SASEGT. The length of the CDR3 is 15 residues. V lost 10 bases and J 2 bases, leaving 21 bases between the germline ends. CDR3 DNA sequence: TGTGCCATCTCAAGAGGGAGCAGGGCCCCCTACGAGCAGTACTTC. This encodes CAISRGSRAPYEQYF.

The chain has TRBV9 and TRBJ2-7, with 8 bases matching TRBD1. The V gene end was trimmed by 0 bases and the J gene end by 6 bases; junction bases not matched to a gene: 5. The V gene's germline CDR1 is SGDLS and CDR2 YYNGEE. The CDR3 consists of 14 residues. This CDR3 reads CASSVEQGVGEQYF. Here the CDR3 DNA reads TGTGCCAGCAGCGTAGAACAGGGGGTAGGCGAGCAGTACTTC.

The chain carries TRBV10-3 and TRBJ2-2, with D uncertain. Germline V CDR1 and CDR2: ENHRY, SYGVKD. The CDR3 totals 16 residues. The germline V and J ends were trimmed by 3 bases and 4 bases, with 15 bases remaining between them. CDR3 in DNA: TGTGCCATCAGTGAAAGACCCTCCGTTTCCACCGGGGAGCTGTTTTTT. This sequence encodes CAISERPSVSTGELFF.

Regarding this clonotype: At one end the junction does not follow the germline gene, possibly because of a read error. CDR3 DNA: TGTGCCAGTAGCGTTAACTACAATGAGCAGTTCTTC. This gives the protein CASSVNYNEQFF. The V gene is TRBV9, the J gene TRBJ2-1; TRBD2 is a possible D gene (5 bases). CDR1 is SGDLS, CDR2 YYNGEE, per germline. The CDR3 sequence is 12 residues long. The whole variable domain, remainder taken from reference TRBV9 and TRBJ2-1, is DSGVTQTPKHLITATGQRVTLRCSPRSGDLSVYWYQQSLDQGLQFLIQYYNGEERAKGNILERFSAQQFPDLHSELNLSSLELGDSALYFCASSVNYNEQFFGPGTRLTVL.

This rearrangement joins TRBV10-2 to TRBJ2-1; TRBD2 matches at 7 bases. Per the germline V gene, CDR1 is WSHSY and CDR2 is SAAADI. Trimming cost V 4 bases and J 2 bases; bases outside gene matches: 5. The CDR3 consists of 15 residues. The CDR3 is CASSGIAGTYNEQFF. Written as DNA, the CDR3 is TGCGCCAGCAGTGGGATAGCGGGTACCTACAATGAGCAGTTCTTC.

This clonotype was counted at least ten times. The chain is built from TRBV2 and TRBJ2-3; D call uncertain. V was pared by 4 bases and J by 2 bases, with 13 bases between. Germline lookup yields CDR1 SNHLY and CDR2 FYNNEI. This CDR3 region has 15 residues. CDR3 region: CASSVFAGDTDTQYF. The CDR3 DNA reads TGTGCCAGCAGTGTGTTTGCAGGCGACACAGATACGCAGTATTTT.

The chain has TRBV6-1 and TRBJ1-5; D is unclear. This CDR3 is built from 14 residues. Trimming left V 2 bases short and J 6 bases short, with 11 bases between. Germline V gives CDR1 MNHNS, CDR2 SASEGT. CDR3 protein: CASSERQSAQPQHF. In DNA form, the CDR3 reads TGTGCCAGCAGTGAAAGACAATCGGCTCAGCCCCAGCATTTT.

This clonotype turned up a few times. This rearrangement joins TRBV12-3 or TRBV12-4 to TRBJ1-1, with D unclear. Between the trimmed V and J ends, which lost 6 bases and 3 bases, there was a span of 11 bases. This CDR3 is built from 13 residues. This chain's CDR3 is CASSRFGDTEAFF. The CDR3 DNA reads as TGTGCCAGCAGCCGTTTTGGGGACACTGAAGCTTTCTTT.

The V and J genes are TRBV5-4 and TRBJ1-2, with unresolved D. The CDR3 spans 12 residues. V was cut by 4 bases and J by 7 bases, with 11 bases left in between. CDR1 is SGHNT, CDR2 YYREEE, per germline (reference sequence). The CDR3 sequence is CASSPDGRGYTF. CDR3 bases: TGTGCCAGCAGCCCGGATGGACGTGGCTACACCTTC.

This clonotype was seen only a few times. The rearrangement joins TRBV29-1 to TRBJ2-7, with 8 bases aligning to TRBD2. Germline CDR1 and CDR2: SQVTM and ANQGSEA. J was trimmed by 6 bases and V by 4 bases; bases with no gene match: 8. This CDR3 spans 13 amino acids. CDR3 loop: CSVVVAGSGEQYF. The CDR3 coding sequence is TGCAGCGTTGTTGTAGCGGGATCCGGCGAGCAGTACTTC.

This clonotype was observed many times. The rearrangement uses TRBV20-1 and TRBJ2-3; perhaps TRBD2 as D (6 bases). The CDR3 length is 12 residues. V was shortened by 5 bases and J by 4 bases, with 10 bases between the two germline ends. Germline assignment: CDR1 DFQATT and CDR2 SNEGSKA (reference sequence). CDR3 DNA: TGCAGTGCTGGTAGCGGCGCAGATACGCAGTATTTT. Residues: CSAGSGADTQYF.

J is TRBJ2-5 and V is TRBV24-1; D possibly corresponds to TRBD2 (6 bases). V was cut by 4 bases and J by 2 bases, with 10 bases left in between. This CDR3 region has 14 residues. From germline, CDR1 is KGHDR and CDR2 SFDVKD. In DNA, the CDR3 is TGTGCCACCAGTGAACCCGGGACTCAAGAGACCCAGTACTTC. As protein: CATSEPGTQETQYF.

A few counts support this clonotype. The chain carries TRBV10-3 and TRBJ2-1; 8 nucleotides match TRBD1. The V gene end was trimmed by 6 bases and the J gene end by 6 bases; junction bases not matched to a gene: 13. Germline V gives CDR1 ENHRY, CDR2 SYGVKD. This CDR3 region has 16 residues. The CDR3, as DNA: TGTGCCATCAGCACCCGGGACAGGCAAAAGATCAATGAGCAGTTCTTC. This sequence encodes CAISTRDRQKINEQFF.

This clonotype was seen repeatedly, ten times or more. The rearrangement joins TRBV6-1 to TRBJ1-2; weak D call: TRBD1 (5 bases). The V gene lost 3 bases and the J gene lost 8 bases, with 19 bases spanning the gap. Germline V lookup: CDR1 MNHNS, CDR2 SASEGT. The CDR3 sequence is 15 residues long. CDR3 coding DNA: TGTGCCAGCAGTGACCACCCCGGGGCAGGAGAGGGCTACACCTTC. It translates to CASSDHPGAGEGYTF.

V usage is TRBV12-3 or TRBV12-4 and J usage is TRBJ2-3; TRBD2 agrees at 7 bases. With V trimmed by 1 base and J by 6 bases, 7 bases remained unmatched. The CDR3 loop spans 15 amino acids. CDR3 amino acids: CASSLGDAAGDTQYF. The CDR3 nucleotides read TGTGCCAGCAGTTTAGGGGACGCAGCGGGGGATACGCAGTATTTT.